The next 14 T cell receptor beta chains were all read from a single sample in a study of blood T cell repertoires in COVID-19. Repertoires were generated with immunoSEQ multiplex PCR, while TCRdb's copy carries only in-frame clones and drops some. The sample includes around 84,000 clones, about 82% of them seen just once. The sample comprised peripheral blood. These receptors came from a man aged 80 or over with active or convalescent COVID-19.

The chain uses TRBV24-1 and TRBJ2-1; the match to TRBD1 covers 9 bases. J gave up 10 bases and V 5 bases, and 14 bases lay outside the gene matches. CDR1 and CDR2 (germline): KGHDR, SFDVKD. The CDR3 contains 16 residues. The DNA of the CDR3 is TGTGCCACCAGTGCCCCGGGGACAGGGTCTCGCACGGAGCAGTTCTTC. This sequence encodes CATSAPGTGSRTEQFF.

This CDR3 reads CASSFKDRGYYGYTF. CDR3 nucleotide sequence: TGTGCCAGCAGTTTCAAAGACAGGGGTTACTATGGCTACACCTTC. The chain links TRBV28 to TRBJ1-2; 8 nucleotides line up with TRBD1. The germline CDR1 and CDR2 sequences are MDHEN and SYDVKM. This CDR3 is built from 15 residues. V shed 3 bases and J 3 bases; nucleotides not matched to a gene: 6.

In the case of this clone: This could be a read error, since a much larger clone is one nucleotide away. The chain recombines TRBV6-4 with TRBJ2-2; 8 bases line up with TRBD2. J lost 1 base, V lost 3 bases, and 10 bases had no gene match. CDR1 MRHNA and CDR2 SNTAGT come from the germline V gene. The CDR3 has 18 amino acids. CDR3 residues: CASSEASGGAENTGELFF. CDR3 nucleotide sequence: TGTGCCAGCAGTGAGGCTTCGGGGGGGGCGGAGAACACCGGGGAGCTGTTTTTT.

V gene TRBV11-3 combines with J gene TRBJ2-3; TRBD2 agrees at 8 bases. CDR1 and CDR2 (germline): SGHNT, YENEEA. With V trimmed by 5 bases and J by 4 bases, 11 bases remained unmatched. The CDR3 extends over 16 amino acids. CDR3 in amino acids: CASSPRFGTSSDTQYF. The CDR3 region has the DNA TGTGCCAGCAGCCCGAGGTTTGGGACTAGTTCAGATACGCAGTATTTT.

The chain combines TRBV19 with TRBJ2-2, with 9 bases aligning to TRBD1. The V and J ends lost 7 bases and 4 bases, in that order; junction bases with no gene match: 7. Germline V lookup: CDR1 LNHDA, CDR2 SQIVND (reference sequence). The length of the CDR3 is 15 residues. The CDR3 region has the DNA TGTGCCAGTATACCACAGGGGGCTTCCACCGGGGAGCTGTTTTTT. This gives the protein CASIPQGASTGELFF.

The chain is built from TRBV5-6 and TRBJ2-1, with D tentatively TRBD1 (5 bases). Per the germline V gene, CDR1 is SGHDT and CDR2 is YYEEEE. This CDR3 comprises 15 residues. V dropped 0 bases and J dropped 0 bases, with 7 bases sitting between them. Written as DNA, the CDR3 is TGTGCCAGCAGCTTGGACAGGAGCTCCTACAATGAGCAGTTCTTC. Protein sequence: CASSLDRSSYNEQFF.

CDR3 region: CASSPMIAGPQETQYF. Here the CDR3 DNA reads TGCGCCAGCAGCCCTATGATAGCGGGGCCCCAAGAGACCCAGTACTTC. The chain links TRBV5-1 to TRBJ2-5; 8 nucleotides match TRBD2. This CDR3 comprises 16 residues. The J segment lost 1 base and the V segment lost 4 bases, leaving 9 bases of the junction unmatched. The germline gives CDR1 SGHRS, CDR2 YFSETQ.

This clone was observed a few times. This rearrangement joins TRBV19 to TRBJ1-5, with TRBD1 identical over 10 bases. After removal of 6 bases from V and 1 base from J, the junction contained 3 bases not matched to a gene. Per the germline V gene, CDR1 is LNHDA and CDR2 is SQIVND (reference sequence). CDR3 length: 15 amino acids. This CDR3 reads CASRGQGPSNQPQHF. The CDR3 DNA reads as TGTGCCAGTAGGGGACAGGGGCCCAGCAATCAGCCCCAGCATTTT.

This clone showed up just a few times. The rearrangement uses TRBV5-1 and TRBJ2-1, with 7 bases aligning to TRBD1. This CDR3 has 13 residues. The J segment lost 8 bases and the V segment lost 0 bases, leaving 2 bases of the junction unmatched. Germline CDR1 reads SGHRS; CDR2 reads YFSETQ. Here the CDR3 DNA reads TGCGCCAGCAGCTTGGGCGACAGGGATGAGCAGTTCTTC. This encodes CASSLGDRDEQFF.

This chain joins TRBV5-1 and TRBJ2-3; D perhaps matches TRBD1 (6 bases). Germline V gene sequence: CDR1 SGHRS, CDR2 YFSETQ. V was cut by 6 bases and J by 4 bases, with 12 bases left in between. The CDR3 is made up of 13 amino acids. The CDR3 reads CASTEQGPDTQYF. CDR3 DNA: TGCGCCAGCACAGAACAGGGCCCAGATACGCAGTATTTT.

This rearrangement joins TRBV6-4 to TRBJ2-3; a possible D gene is TRBD2 (6 bases). The length of the CDR3 is 14 residues. The V gene lost 6 bases and the J gene lost 0 bases, with 10 bases spanning the gap. CDR1 is MRHNA, CDR2 SNTAGT, per germline. The CDR3 reads CASREGPSTDTQYF. The CDR3 bases are TGTGCCAGCAGGGAGGGCCCAAGCACAGATACGCAGTATTTT.

Concerning this clone itself: This sample also contains other DNA sequences that code for the same CDR3. In DNA, the CDR3 is TGCGCCAGCAGCTTAGACCCGGGACAGGGATCAGATACGCAGTATTTT. It specifies CASSLDPGQGSDTQYF. The chain has TRBV5-1 and TRBJ2-3; 9 nucleotides line up with TRBD1. The CDR3 is 16 amino acids. The germline gives CDR1 SGHRS, CDR2 YFSETQ. V lost 2 bases and J lost 4; bases outside the gene matches: 8. Supplemented by reference TRBV5-1 and TRBJ2-3, the full variable domain reads KAGVTQTPRYLIKTRGQQVTLSCSPISGHRSVSWYQQTPGQGLQFLFEYFSETQRNKGNFPGRFSGRQFSNSRSEMNVSTLELGDSALYLCASSLDPGQGSDTQYFGPGTRLTVL.

The chain has TRBV7-2 and TRBJ1-4, with 9 nucleotides matching TRBD1. Trimming at V came to 5 bases and at J to 7 bases, leaving 5 bases not matched to a gene. The CDR3 has 14 residues. In germline, CDR1 is SGHTA, CDR2 FQGNSA. The CDR3 region has the DNA TGTGCCAGCAGCCCCGACAGGGGGGTTGAAAAACTGTTTTTT. This encodes CASSPDRGVEKLFF. Filled out from reference TRBV7-2 and TRBJ1-4, the complete variable domain reads GAGVSQSPSNKVTEKGKDVELRCDPISGHTALYWYRQSLGQGLEFLIYFQGNSAPDKSGLPSDRFSAERTGGSVSTLTIQRTQQEDSAVYLCASSPDRGVEKLFFGSGTQLSVL.

This clone was seen a few times. The V gene is TRBV3-1 (or the pseudogene TRBV3-2), the J gene TRBJ1-6; 8 positions match TRBD1. The CDR3 totals 16 residues. The J segment lost 10 bases and the V segment lost 0 bases, leaving 8 bases of the junction unmatched. Looked up from germline, CDR1 is LGHDT and CDR2 is YNNKEL (reference sequence). DNA for the CDR3: TGTGCCAGCAGCCAAGAGGGGTCCAGGGGGCACTCACCCCTCCACTTT. Residues: CASSQEGSRGHSPLHF.